This T cell receptor (beta chain) was observed in a study of CD8 T cells in ankylosing spondylitis. Study-wide points: About 8 highly homologous variants made up a TCR beta motif, and this motif appeared characteristic of ankylosing spondylitis blood.

TCRdb processed the 5' RACE reads anew with MiXCR; each CDR3 protein has one entry. Of over 400,000 distinct CDR3 sequences listed, 20% to 30% were seen once; the top ten hold 0.89%. On this clonotype itself: Antigen: not known.

CDR1 is DFQATT and CDR2 is SNEGSKA in the germline V gene (reference sequence). V shed 6 bases and J 1 base; nucleotides not matched to a gene: 8. The CDR3 has 15 residues. Input material: blood, either unsorted or a sorted T cell fraction (not recorded which). This chain joins TRBV20-1 and TRBJ2-1; 8 nucleotides agree with TRBD2. The origin of this receptor is a male donor with ankylosing spondylitis. As DNA, the CDR3 is TGCAGTGCGGGGCCGGGAGGGGTTTCCTACAATGAGCAGTTCTTC. Amino acid sequence: CSAGPGGVSYNEQFF.